Shown below are 32 T cell receptor beta chains from a single sample sequenced in a study of patients and donors after allogeneic stem cell transplantation. TCRdb passed the RT-PCR reads through MiXCR, listing each CDR3 protein once. This table has 200,000 to 250,000 distinct CDR3 sequences, 13% to 15% appearing once. The source material was blood, either unsorted or a sorted T cell fraction (not recorded which). The receptor source for this set is a human donor who was either an allogeneic HSCT recipient or a stem cell or donor lymphocyte infusion donor (not recorded which). It is not recorded whose cells these are; they may come from a transplant donor.

This clonotype was seen a handful of times. The V gene is TRBV19, the J gene TRBJ1-5; 7 bases match TRBD1. J was trimmed by 3 bases and V by 4 bases; bases with no gene match: 9. CDR1 LNHDA and CDR2 SQIVND come from the germline V gene (reference sequence). This CDR3 comprises 16 residues. The CDR3: CASSNNPTGSNQPQHF. The CDR3 DNA sequence: TGTGCCAGTAGTAATAATCCGACAGGGTCCAATCAGCCCCAGCATTTT.

The chain links TRBV11-3 to TRBJ2-5, with 7 bases lining up with TRBD2. This CDR3 is 15 amino acids long. CDR1 is SGHNT and CDR2 is YENEEA in the germline V gene. Trimming took 5 bases from V and 3 from J; bases not matched to a gene: 9. CDR3: CASSPGGRGEETQYF. DNA of the CDR3: TGTGCCAGCAGCCCAGGAGGACGGGGGGAAGAGACCCAGTACTTC.

The chain links TRBV5-1 to TRBJ2-7; perhaps TRBD1 as D (6 bases). Trimming cost V 1 base and J 2 bases, with 19 bases left between them. Germline V gene lookup returns CDR1 SGHRS and CDR2 YFSETQ. This CDR3 spans 17 amino acids. As DNA, the CDR3 is TGCGCCAGCAGCTTGATATCGGACAGTCTCTCAACCTACGAGCAGTACTTC. It specifies CASSLISDSLSTYEQYF.

This clonotype was found many times. This chain uses TRBV19 with TRBJ2-3; 9 nucleotides align to TRBD2. The CDR3 spans 16 residues. Trimming took 2 bases from V and 4 from J; bases not matched to a gene: 7. Per germline, CDR1 LNHDA and CDR2 SQIVND (reference sequence). The CDR3 nucleotides are TGTGCCAGTAGTATAATAGCGGGAGTCTCGGCAGATACGCAGTATTTT. Translation: CASSIIAGVSADTQYF.

This chain joins TRBV5-1 and TRBJ2-3, with D uncertain. Germline values: CDR1 SGHRS, CDR2 YFSETQ. Trimming took off 3 bases at V and 2 bases at J, with 10 bases between the two ends. CDR3 size: 14 residues. The CDR3 sequence: CASSWSSPTDTQYF. The CDR3 DNA is TGCGCCAGCAGCTGGAGCAGTCCCACAGATACGCAGTATTTT.

This clonotype has just a few counts. This chain connects TRBV2 to TRBJ2-3; D not certain. CDR1 and CDR2 from the germline V gene are SNHLY and FYNNEI. This CDR3 spans 13 amino acids. Trimming stripped 3 bases from V and 0 bases from J, with 4 bases between. The CDR3 spells CASSDTSTDTQYF. CDR3 bases: TGTGCCAGCAGTGATACTAGCACAGATACGCAGTATTTT.

The rearrangement uses TRBV5-4 and TRBJ1-2; D is uncertain. Germline V gene data show CDR1 as SGHNT and CDR2 as YYREEE (reference sequence). V lost 2 bases and J 4 bases, leaving 9 bases between the germline ends. This CDR3 comprises 13 residues. The chain's CDR3 is CASSFIQSYGYTF. The CDR3 DNA sequence: TGTGCCAGCAGCTTCATCCAGAGCTATGGCTACACCTTC. The full variable domain, its missing parts supplied by reference TRBV5-4 and TRBJ1-2, is ETGVTQSPTHLIKTRGQQVTLRCSSQSGHNTVSWYQQALGQGPQFIFQYYREEENGRGNFPPRFSGLQFPNYSSELNVNALELDDSALYLCASSFIQSYGYTFGSGTRLTVV.

This clonotype occurred many times. The V gene is TRBV6-5, the J gene TRBJ1-3, with D maybe TRBD1 (5 bases). With 4 bases removed from V and 0 bases from J, the gap between germline ends came to 10 bases. CDR3 length: 15 residues. Germline loops: CDR1 MNHEY, CDR2 SVGAGI. In nucleotides, the CDR3 is TGTGCCAGCAGTTTTCGACAGACCTCTGGAAACACCATATATTTT. Protein sequence: CASSFRQTSGNTIYF.

This clonotype was recorded many times. V gene TRBV6-2 or TRBV6-3 combines with J gene TRBJ2-1, with 9 positions matching TRBD2. Germline V CDR1 and CDR2: MNHEY, SVGEGT. This CDR3 is built from 15 residues. V was clipped by 6 bases and J by 4 bases; unmatched bases: 7. The CDR3: CASRDSGGNYNEQFF. DNA of the CDR3: TGTGCCAGCAGAGACAGCGGGGGGAATTACAATGAGCAGTTCTTC.

This clonotype was counted at least ten times. This sequence joins TRBV5-5 and TRBJ1-1, with 10 bases lining up with TRBD1. Germline loops: CDR1 SGHKS, CDR2 YYEKEE (reference sequence). This CDR3 contains 17 residues. Germline trimming cut 0 bases from V and 4 bases from J; bases unmatched to any gene: 9. In DNA, the CDR3 is TGTGCCAGCAGCTTGGAAGGGACAGGGGTTGGGAGCACTGAAGCTTTCTTT. It encodes CASSLEGTGVGSTEAFF.

The sample holds a few counts of this clonotype. V is TRBV4-2 and J is TRBJ2-6, with 8 bases lining up with TRBD1. The CDR3 runs to 20 residues. Germline V CDR1 and CDR2: LGHNA, YNFKEQ. V shed 4 bases, J shed 0 bases, and the junction held 14 bases outside the gene matches. CDR3 residues: CASSPVRMDRVLSGANVLTF. The CDR3 nucleotides read TGTGCCAGCAGCCCGGTTAGAATGGACAGGGTCCTCTCTGGGGCCAACGTCCTGACTTTC.

This clonotype was picked up a small number of times. The chain joins TRBV12-3 or TRBV12-4 to TRBJ2-3; 10 positions match TRBD2. Unmatched junction bases numbered 12, after V lost 0 bases and J lost 3 bases. The CDR3 consists of 19 residues. Written as DNA, the CDR3 is TGTGCCAGCAGTTTAGCGAGGGCTAGCGGGGGCCGAGGGACAGATACGCAGTATTTT. Encoded protein: CASSLARASGGRGTDTQYF.

The chain joins TRBV13 to TRBJ1-3; 7 bases are shared with TRBD1. The CDR3 spans 14 residues. V lost 4 bases and J lost 5; bases outside the gene matches: 5. Germline V gene sequence: CDR1 PRHDT, CDR2 FYEKMQ (reference sequence). CDR3 sequence reads: CASSSDRIRNTIYF. CDR3 nucleotides: TGTGCCAGCAGCTCGGACAGGATTAGAAACACCATATATTTT.

This clonotype came up a few times. The genes are TRBV6-1 and TRBJ2-5, with a tentative D call TRBD2 (5 bases). CDR3 length: 14 amino acids. Germline V CDR1 and CDR2: MNHNS, SASEGT. Trimming removed 6 bases at V and 4 bases at J, with 15 bases between. The DNA of the CDR3 is TGTGCCAGCAGCCGACGGGATTCCAGAGAGACCCAGTACTTC. This gives the protein CASSRRDSRETQYF.

Only a few counts were recorded for this clonotype. The chain couples TRBV6-2 or TRBV6-3 to TRBJ2-6; TRBD2 matches at 12 bases. Per germline, CDR1 MNHEY and CDR2 SVGEGT. Unmatched junction bases numbered 11, after V lost 5 bases and J lost 0 bases. The CDR3 loop spans 20 amino acids. The CDR3 DNA is TGTGCCAGCAGTCCGCGGACTAGCGGGGTGACGAGCTCTGGGGCCAACGTCCTGACTTTC. Translated, it gives CASSPRTSGVTSSGANVLTF.

This clonotype was seen repeatedly, ten times or more. V gene TRBV25-1 combines with J gene TRBJ2-7; D is undetermined. The germline V and J ends were trimmed by 4 bases and 3 bases, with 4 bases remaining between them. Germline V gene lookup returns CDR1 MGHDK and CDR2 SYGVNS. This CDR3 is 11 amino acids long. The CDR3 DNA sequence: TGTGCCAGCAGTGGGTTCTACGAGCAGTACTTC. As protein: CASSGFYEQYF.

This clonotype has only a few counts. This sequence joins TRBV18 and TRBJ2-4; 7 nucleotides agree with TRBD1. Germline V gene sequence: CDR1 KGHSH, CDR2 LQKENI. V dropped 4 bases and J dropped 5; count of bases not matched to a gene: 14. There are 17 residues in the CDR3. The CDR3 DNA reads as TGTGCCAGCTCACAAGACAGGGTGCTCTATTTTGAAAACATTCAGTACTTC. It codes for CASSQDRVLYFENIQYF.

This clonotype was seen many times. V is TRBV10-3 and J is TRBJ2-1, with D tentatively TRBD2 (5 bases). The CDR3 is made up of 14 amino acids. Germline V gene data show CDR1 as ENHRY and CDR2 as SYGVKD. Trimming pared 7 bases from V and 4 bases from J, leaving 14 bases between. DNA for the CDR3: TGTGCCATCACCCCTAGCCCCGAATACAATGAGCAGTTCTTC. This translates into CAITPSPEYNEQFF.

The sample holds a few counts of this clonotype. This rearrangement joins TRBV5-5 to TRBJ2-7; 7 nucleotides match TRBD1. There are 15 residues in the CDR3. After removal of 3 bases from V and 1 base from J, the junction contained 7 bases not matched to a gene. Germline CDR1 reads SGHKS; CDR2 reads YYEKEE (reference sequence). This chain's CDR3 is CASSYELQGSYEQYF. As DNA, the CDR3 is TGTGCCAGCAGCTACGAATTACAGGGGTCCTACGAGCAGTACTTC. The complete variable domain, with remaining parts taken from reference TRBV5-5 and TRBJ2-7, reads DAGVTQSPTHLIKTRGQQVTLRCSPISGHKSVSWYQQVLGQGPQFIFQYYEKEERGRGNFPDRFSARQFPNYSSELNVNALLLGDSALYLCASSYELQGSYEQYFGPGTRLTVT.

The table lists this clonotype with a few counts. The genes are TRBV9 and TRBJ2-2; TRBD2 matches at 7 bases. Germline assignment: CDR1 SGDLS and CDR2 YYNGEE. J lost 4 bases, V lost 0 bases, and 3 bases had no gene match. CDR3 length: 15 amino acids. CDR3 in DNA: TGTGCCAGCAGCGTAGTTGGGGGGGGCACCGGGGAGCTGTTTTTT. Residues: CASSVVGGGTGELFF.

This clonotype was counted ten times or more. This chain joins TRBV20-1 and TRBJ2-7, with no clear D. Germline CDR1 and CDR2: DFQATT and SNEGSKA (reference sequence). The ends were cut back, 3 bases at V and 5 bases at J, with 14 bases in the middle. The CDR3 consists of 13 residues. The CDR3 protein is CSASPILVDEQYF. CDR3 sequence (DNA): TGCAGTGCTAGTCCCATCCTTGTTGACGAGCAGTACTTC.

The chain carries TRBV12-3 or TRBV12-4 and TRBJ1-6; weak D call: TRBD1 (5 bases). The CDR3 spans 13 residues. Trimming shortened V by 6 bases and J by 10 bases, and 13 bases separated the two germline ends. CDR3 in amino acids: CASSPRQRSPLHF. CDR3 coding DNA: TGTGCCAGCAGCCCCCGACAGAGATCACCCCTCCACTTT.

This clonotype has more than one count but fewer than ten. This chain links TRBV11-2 with TRBJ2-3; the D gene is possibly TRBD2 (7 bases). V was clipped by 5 bases and J by 6 bases, with 27 bases between them. The CDR3 runs 18 residues. Looked up from germline, CDR1 is SGHAT and CDR2 is FQNNGV. In nucleotides, the CDR3 is TGTGCCAGCAGCACATTTGTCGGGGGGCCGGGTCTAGGGGATACGCAGTATTTT. Translating gives CASSTFVGGPGLGDTQYF.

This rearrangement joins TRBV7-9 to TRBJ2-5, with TRBD2 as a possible D gene (6 bases). Trimming shortened V by 1 base and J by 2 bases, and 14 bases separated the two germline ends. In germline, CDR1 is SEHNR, CDR2 FQNEAQ (reference sequence). CDR3 length: 16 amino acids. The CDR3 reads CASSLVVGGLQETQYF. Here the CDR3 DNA reads TGTGCCAGCAGCTTAGTGGTCGGGGGATTACAAGAGACCCAGTACTTC.

In nucleotides, the CDR3 is TGTGCCAGCAGCTCGGCCGGTAACTATGGCTACACCTTC. It codes for CASSSAGNYGYTF. The chain couples TRBV7-3 to TRBJ1-2; the D is unclear. Trimming cost V 4 bases and J 1 base, with 7 bases left between them. The CDR3 is 13 residues long. Germline V CDR1 and CDR2: SGHTA, FQGTGA. Supplemented by reference TRBV7-3 and TRBJ1-2, the full variable domain reads GAGVSQTPSNKVTEKGKYVELRCDPISGHTALYWYRQSLGQGPEFLIYFQGTGAADDSGLPNDRFFAVRPEGSVSTLKIQRTERGDSAVYLCASSSAGNYGYTFGSGTRLTVV.

In this sample, this clonotype turned up a few times. J is TRBJ2-7 and V is TRBV10-3; weak D call: TRBD1 (5 bases). Germline CDR1 is ENHRY and CDR2 is SYGVKD. There are 13 residues in the CDR3. V lost 1 base and J lost 4, with 8 bases in between. The CDR3 protein is CAISEWQGYEQYF. The CDR3 nucleotides read TGTGCCATCAGTGAGTGGCAGGGATACGAGCAGTACTTC.

The chain is built from TRBV27 and TRBJ1-5; D remains unclear. Germline V lookup: CDR1 MNHEY, CDR2 SMNVEV (reference sequence). Trimming took 5 bases from V and 3 from J, leaving 5 bases between them. The CDR3 is 12 residues long. CDR3 sequence: CASSPSNQPQHF. DNA for the CDR3: TGTGCCAGCAGTCCCTCCAATCAGCCCCAGCATTTT.

The V gene is TRBV2, the J gene TRBJ2-1; tentatively, D is TRBD2 (5 bases). The V gene's germline CDR1 is SNHLY and CDR2 FYNNEI. Trimming shortened V by 0 bases and J by 5 bases, and 14 bases separated the two germline ends. The CDR3 covers 16 residues. CDR3 loop: CASSEAAGAGNNEQFF. DNA for the CDR3: TGTGCCAGCAGTGAAGCGGCGGGCGCAGGCAACAATGAGCAGTTCTTC.

The V and J genes are TRBV7-2 and TRBJ1-6; TRBD1 might be the D (6 bases). The germline V gene encodes CDR1 SGHTA and CDR2 FQGNSA. With 0 bases removed from V and 7 bases from J, the gap between germline ends came to 10 bases. The CDR3 has 15 amino acids. DNA for the CDR3: TGTGCCAGCAGCTTAGCACGGACAGAAAATTCACCCCTCCACTTT. Encoded protein: CASSLARTENSPLHF.

Points on this clonotype: This may arise from a read error, as a much more abundant clone is one base away. V and J are TRBV20-1 and TRBJ1-2, with a possible D match to TRBD1 (5 bases). The CDR3 has 11 residues. Germline CDR1 DFQATT, CDR2 SNEGSKA (reference sequence). Trimming stripped 7 bases from V and 4 bases from J, with 10 bases between. CDR3 sequence (DNA): TGCAGTGACCCAGGGAGCTATGGCTACACCTTC. It encodes CSDPGSYGYTF.

This clonotype was recorded at least ten times. The chain employs TRBV4-1 and TRBJ2-5; no clear D. V lost 4 bases, J lost 2 bases, and 14 bases lay in between. Germline-derived CDR1 and CDR2 are MGHRA and YSYEKL. The CDR3 has 15 amino acids. The CDR3 protein is CASSLQAIRQETQYF. The CDR3 DNA sequence: TGCGCCAGCAGCCTTCAGGCCATCCGGCAAGAGACCCAGTACTTC.

This clonotype is medium-sized by share. V is TRBV12-3 or TRBV12-4 and J is TRBJ2-7; a weak D match, TRBD2 (6 bases). The CDR3 is made up of 17 amino acids. V was pared by 3 bases and J by 2 bases, with 20 bases between. The CDR3 loop is CASSLNRGPGVAYEQYF. The CDR3, as DNA: TGTGCCAGCAGTTTGAATAGAGGACCGGGAGTAGCCTACGAGCAGTACTTC.